The 32 T cell receptor beta chains presented below share a single source sample, sequenced in a study of blood T cell repertoires in COVID-19 (dated by TCRdb to 2018 to 2020). The library was built by means of the immunoSEQ multiplex PCR assay. Sourced from immuneACCESS, this table was stored by TCRdb with only in-frame sequences that have V and J called. A share of the clones is absent; for the studies checked, an unresolved V gene accounts for under half, and the remainder has no known explanation. This sample holds hundreds of thousands of clones; 70% to 90% were observed only once. The ten largest clones capture under 7% of the sample. The sample consisted of PBMCs or T cells enriched from blood (not recorded which). These receptors came from a woman aged 40 to 49 who had recovered from COVID-19.

The chain has TRBV7-8 and TRBJ1-5; tentatively, D is TRBD1 (6 bases). CDR1 is SGHVS, CDR2 FQNEAQ, per germline. The CDR3 sequence is 16 residues long. Trimming took off 6 bases at V and 0 bases at J, with 15 bases between the two ends. The chain's CDR3 is CASRIRGGPSNQPQHF. DNA for the CDR3: TGTGCCAGCAGGATACGCGGGGGGCCTAGCAATCAGCCCCAGCATTTT.

This clone was counted between two and nine times. The chain links TRBV28 to TRBJ2-2; no clear D. The CDR3 has 12 residues. V dropped 6 bases and J dropped 6 bases, with 8 bases sitting between them. CDR1 and CDR2 from the germline V gene are MDHEN and SYDVKM. The CDR3 here is CASRERPGELFF. In nucleotides, the CDR3 is TGTGCCAGCAGAGAGCGACCCGGGGAGCTGTTTTTT.

The J gene is TRBJ2-3, the V gene TRBV2; 7 nucleotides line up with TRBD1. CDR1 SNHLY and CDR2 FYNNEI come from the germline V gene. Losses at the gene ends were 7 bases for V and 3 bases for J; bases not matched to a gene: 7. This CDR3 has 14 amino acids. The CDR3 DNA reads TGTGCCAGCAACGACAGGGCTTTAACAGATACGCAGTATTTT. It encodes CASNDRALTDTQYF.

This chain joins TRBV7-8 and TRBJ1-1; a possible D gene is TRBD1 (5 bases). The CDR3 is 15 amino acids. V gave up 3 bases and J gave up 4 bases, with 15 bases separating them. Germline V gene lookup returns CDR1 SGHVS and CDR2 FQNEAQ. The CDR3 reads CASSFMVGGVTEAFF. The CDR3 DNA sequence: TGTGCCAGCAGCTTCATGGTCGGGGGGGTCACTGAAGCTTTCTTT.

V usage is TRBV5-1 and J usage is TRBJ1-3; 12 positions match TRBD1. The trim removed 3 bases at V and 0 bases at J, leaving 4 bases unmatched. The CDR3 consists of 17 residues. Germline CDR1 SGHRS, CDR2 YFSETQ. CDR3 amino acids: CASSSGQGALSGNTIYF. The CDR3 region has the DNA TGCGCCAGCAGCTCGGGACAGGGGGCCCTCTCTGGAAACACCATATATTTT.

In its sample, this clone was seen a few times. The chain combines TRBV6-5 with TRBJ2-5, with TRBD2 matching 9 bases. Per germline, CDR1 MNHEY and CDR2 SVGAGI. V trimming: 6 bases; J trimming: 5 bases; junction bases outside the gene matches: 4. The CDR3 has 13 amino acids. The CDR3 loop reads CASRAGGPETQYF. The CDR3 nucleotides are TGTGCCAGCAGGGCGGGAGGGCCGGAGACCCAGTACTTC.

The V call is TRBV28, the J call TRBJ1-1; D unclear. Germline V gene lookup returns CDR1 MDHEN and CDR2 SYDVKM. Trimming took 3 bases from V and 1 from J, leaving 6 bases between them. The CDR3 has 13 residues. The CDR3 DNA reads TGTGCCAGCAGTTTGGTCGGGAACACTGAAGCTTTCTTT. It translates to CASSLVGNTEAFF.

This clone occurred a few times. V gene TRBV3-1 (or the pseudogene TRBV3-2) combines with J gene TRBJ2-2; D ambiguous. With 1 base removed from V and 2 bases from J, the gap between germline ends came to 11 bases. The CDR3 runs to 16 residues. The V gene's germline CDR1 is LGHDT and CDR2 YNNKEL (reference sequence). Here the CDR3 reads CASSQGSLANTGELFF. For the CDR3, the DNA is TGTGCCAGCAGCCAAGGGTCTTTAGCTAACACCGGGGAGCTGTTTTTT.

The rearrangement links TRBV27 to TRBJ2-7; the match to TRBD2 covers 7 bases. The CDR3 has 17 residues. Germline V gene data show CDR1 as MNHEY and CDR2 as SMNVEV (reference sequence). The V segment lost 6 bases and the J segment 1 base; nucleotides outside the gene matches: 15. The CDR3 is CASSAQKRGLSSYEQYF. CDR3 nucleotides: TGTGCCAGCAGCGCACAGAAGCGGGGCCTTTCATCCTACGAGCAGTACTTC.

The chain joins TRBV2 to TRBJ2-3, with TRBD2 matching over 7 bases. V shed 6 bases, J shed 6 bases, and the junction held 12 bases outside the gene matches. Germline assignment: CDR1 SNHLY and CDR2 FYNNEI. The CDR3 length is 15 residues. The DNA for the CDR3 is TGTGCCAGCAGGATGGGGAGGGGCACGGGGGATACGCAGTATTTT. Amino acid sequence: CASRMGRGTGDTQYF.

The V and J genes are TRBV29-1 and TRBJ2-1; 11 bases are shared with TRBD2. The V segment lost 6 bases and the J segment 6 bases; nucleotides outside the gene matches: 4. This CDR3 comprises 13 residues. CDR1 and CDR2 from the germline V gene are SQVTM and ANQGSEA. CDR3 nucleotide sequence: TGCAGCGTCCGGACTAGCGGGCGCAATGAGCAGTTCTTC. Its protein is CSVRTSGRNEQFF.

The rearrangement uses TRBV3-1 (or the pseudogene TRBV3-2) and TRBJ2-4, with D unclear. Trimming left V 5 bases short and J 7 bases short, with 9 bases between. Germline V gene sequence: CDR1 LGHDT, CDR2 YNNKEL (reference sequence). The CDR3 runs 12 residues. The CDR3 bases are TGTGCCAGCAGCTCCCTAGTCAACATTCAGTACTTC. Translating gives CASSSLVNIQYF.

The rearrangement links TRBV12-2 to TRBJ1-4. TRBV12-2 is a recognized pseudogene. CDR3 size: 14 residues. CDR3 coding DNA: TGTGCAAGTCGCGGGGGGACAACTAATGAAAAACTGTTTTTT. It codes for CASRGGTTNEKLFF.

The CDR3 DNA is TGCGCCAGCAGCCAAGTGTGGGCAGCTAACTATGGCTACACCTTC. Translation: CASSQVWAANYGYTF. The gene calls are TRBV4-3 and TRBJ1-2; the D is unclear. This CDR3 is 15 amino acids long. Trimming removed 1 base at V and 0 bases at J, with 9 bases between. Germline loops: CDR1 LGHNA, CDR2 YSLEER.

In this sample, this clone turned up once. At the DNA level, this CDR3 is encoded by other sequences in the same sample as well. The V call is TRBV29-1, the J call TRBJ2-1, with D hard to call. Germline V gene sequence: CDR1 SQVTM, CDR2 ANQGSEA. V dropped 2 bases and J dropped 0 bases, with 5 bases sitting between them. CDR3 size: 13 residues. CDR3 loop: CSVERSSYNEQFF. The CDR3 nucleotides read TGCAGCGTTGAAAGGAGCTCCTACAATGAGCAGTTCTTC.

The genes are TRBV6-5 and TRBJ1-3, with D tentatively TRBD1 (5 bases). CDR3 length: 15 amino acids. Germline CDR1 and CDR2: MNHEY and SVGAGI. With 2 bases removed from V and 2 bases from J, the gap between germline ends came to 10 bases. CDR3: CASSYAAGPGNTIYF. The DNA of the CDR3 is TGTGCCAGCAGTTACGCCGCAGGGCCTGGAAACACCATATATTTT.

This chain uses TRBV7-2 with TRBJ1-3; TRBD1 matches at 10 bases. CDR3 length: 14 amino acids. Losses at the gene ends were 5 bases for V and 5 bases for J; bases not matched to a gene: 3. The germline V gene has CDR1 SGHTA and CDR2 FQGNSA. The DNA of the CDR3 is TGTGCCAGCAGCCCCGACAGGGGGCGAAACACCATATATTTT. This gives the protein CASSPDRGRNTIYF.

The V gene is TRBV30, the J gene TRBJ2-7, with D possibly TRBD2 on 5 matching bases. CDR3 length: 13 amino acids. V lost 3 bases, J lost 2 bases, and 11 bases lay in between. The germline V gene encodes CDR1 GTSNPN and CDR2 SVGIG (reference sequence). The CDR3 reads CAWRTPGAYEQYF. DNA of the CDR3: TGTGCCTGGAGGACCCCCGGGGCCTACGAGCAGTACTTC.

The CDR3 DNA reads TGTGCCAGCAGCTGGGGTGGGGCGGGAGGCTCCTCCTACGAGCAGTACTTC. Its translation is CASSWGGAGGSSYEQYF. The V call is TRBV7-2, the J call TRBJ2-7, with 8 bases that match TRBD2. This CDR3 comprises 17 residues. Trimming at V came to 4 bases and at J to 0 bases, leaving 11 bases not matched to a gene. Germline V gene data show CDR1 as SGHTA and CDR2 as FQGNSA.

V gene TRBV19 combines with J gene TRBJ1-5, with D tentatively TRBD1 (5 bases). V lost 2 bases and J lost 6, with 11 bases in between. CDR1 and CDR2 from the germline V gene are LNHDA and SQIVND (reference sequence). The CDR3 has 14 residues. Written as DNA, the CDR3 is TGTGCCAGTAGTATACAAGGGGTGGTTCAGCCCCAGCATTTT. Protein product: CASSIQGVVQPQHF.

The genes are TRBV7-9 and TRBJ2-3, with no clear D. This CDR3 has 13 amino acids. The germline V gene encodes CDR1 SEHNR and CDR2 FQNEAQ (reference sequence). The V end lost 4 bases, the J end lost 2 bases, and 7 bases lay between the germline ends. In nucleotides, the CDR3 is TGTGCCAGCAGCTCCCTCCTCACAGATACGCAGTATTTT. Protein product: CASSSLLTDTQYF. Full variable domain (outside the CDR3, taken from reference TRBV7-9 and TRBJ2-3): DTGVSQNPRHKITKRGQNVTFRCDPISEHNRLYWYRQTLGQGPEFLTYFQNEAQLEKSRLLSDRFSAERPKGSFSTLEIQRTEQGDSAMYLCASSSLLTDTQYFGPGTRLTVL.

The gene calls are TRBV13 and TRBJ2-2, with 13 bases matching TRBD2. There are 16 residues in the CDR3. The trim removed 5 bases at V and 6 bases at J, leaving 6 bases unmatched. Germline V lookup: CDR1 PRHDT, CDR2 FYEKMQ (reference sequence). The CDR3 DNA reads TGTGCCAGCAGCCTCCGGACTAGCGGGAGAGCCGGGGAGCTGTTTTTT. Protein: CASSLRTSGRAGELFF.

The chain links TRBV30 to TRBJ2-5; 11 bases agree with TRBD2. The CDR3 loop spans 17 amino acids. The ends lost 4 bases at V and 5 bases at J; junction bases unmatched: 15. Germline CDR1 reads GTSNPN; CDR2 reads SVGIG (reference sequence). CDR3 region: CAWTKRGTSGPPETQYF. The CDR3 region has the DNA TGTGCCTGGACCAAAAGGGGGACTAGCGGACCTCCGGAGACCCAGTACTTC.

This rearrangement joins TRBV7-2 to TRBJ2-7; 9 bases are shared with TRBD2. This CDR3 spans 15 amino acids. Germline lookup yields CDR1 SGHTA and CDR2 FQGNSA. The V and J ends lost 0 bases and 7 bases, in that order; junction bases with no gene match: 7. The CDR3 region is CASSLATSGLGEQYF. CDR3 in DNA: TGTGCCAGCAGCTTAGCGACTAGCGGCCTGGGGGAGCAGTACTTC. Based on the CDR3 plus reference TRBV7-2 and TRBJ2-7, the full variable domain is GAGVSQSPSNKVTEKGKDVELRCDPISGHTALYWYRQSLGQGLEFLIYFQGNSAPDKSGLPSDRFSAERTGGSVSTLTIQRTQQEDSAVYLCASSLATSGLGEQYFGPGTRLTVT.

The chain links TRBV9 to TRBJ2-5, with 7 bases fitting TRBD1. With 2 bases clipped from V and 5 bases from J, the junction kept 15 bases outside the gene matches. Germline-derived CDR1 and CDR2 are SGDLS and YYNGEE. The CDR3 is 17 residues long. This CDR3 is CASSVRDRGVIGETQYF. The CDR3 coding sequence is TGTGCCAGCAGCGTCCGGGACAGAGGTGTAATCGGTGAGACCCAGTACTTC.

This rearrangement joins TRBV30 to TRBJ1-5; D gene ambiguous. The germline gives CDR1 GTSNPN, CDR2 SVGIG (reference sequence). The CDR3 length is 13 residues. The germline V and J ends were trimmed by 5 bases and 0 bases, with 8 bases remaining between them. Here the CDR3 DNA reads TGTGCCTGGTCCCCCAATAGCAATCAGCCCCAGCATTTT. Its translation: CAWSPNSNQPQHF.

V and J are TRBV6-5 and TRBJ1-1; D is ambiguous. In germline, CDR1 is MNHEY, CDR2 SVGAGI. The CDR3 is made up of 12 amino acids. V was shortened by 5 bases and J by 6 bases, with 10 bases between the two germline ends. The CDR3 reads CASSPSVPEAFF. The CDR3 coding sequence is TGTGCCAGCAGTCCTTCCGTCCCTGAAGCTTTCTTT.

The rearrangement joins TRBV7-9 to TRBJ2-5, with D possibly being TRBD1 (6 bases). The V and J ends lost 4 bases and 1 base respectively, with 19 bases between them. Germline V lookup: CDR1 SEHNR, CDR2 FQNEAQ (reference sequence). This CDR3 has 17 amino acids. The CDR3 coding sequence is TGTGCCAGCAGCTCATCAGGGGCGACAGCACCCCAAGAGACCCAGTACTTC. Protein sequence: CASSSSGATAPQETQYF.

This sequence joins TRBV24-1 and TRBJ2-2, with D possibly TRBD2 on 6 matching bases. Germline V gene sequence: CDR1 KGHDR, CDR2 SFDVKD. Trimming cost V 3 bases and J 3 bases, with 13 bases left between them. This CDR3 region has 16 residues. The CDR3 DNA sequence: TGTGCCACCAGTGATAAACGGACTACCCACACCGGGGAGCTGTTTTTT. This sequence encodes CATSDKRTTHTGELFF.

The chain is built from TRBV9 and TRBJ1-6, with 8 bases aligning to TRBD1. The CDR3 consists of 15 residues. Germline V CDR1 and CDR2: SGDLS, YYNGEE. The ends lost 4 bases at V and 9 bases at J; junction bases unmatched: 9. CDR3 DNA sequence: TGTGCCAGCAGCCCGACGACAGGGGCGGGTTCACCCCTCCACTTT. It yields the protein CASSPTTGAGSPLHF.

The chain combines TRBV18 with TRBJ2-7; weak D call: TRBD2 (5 bases). CDR3 length equals 14 residues. The germline gives CDR1 KGHSH, CDR2 LQKENI. Trimming cost V 0 bases and J 3 bases, with 9 bases left between them. The CDR3 region has the DNA TGTGCCAGCTCACCACCGACGAGCGGCTACGAGCAGTACTTC. Translated, it gives CASSPPTSGYEQYF. Supplemented by reference TRBV18 and TRBJ2-7, the full variable domain reads NAGVMQNPRHLVRRRGQEARLRCSPMKGHSHVYWYRQLPEEGLKFMVYLQKENIIDESGMPKERFSAEFPKEGPSILRIQQVVRGDSAAYFCASSPPTSGYEQYFGPGTRLTVT.

The genes are TRBV29-1 and TRBJ1-2, with TRBD1 matching over 8 bases. The V gene end was trimmed by 1 base and the J gene end by 8 bases; junction bases not matched to a gene: 9. The CDR3 runs 14 residues. Looked up from germline, CDR1 is SQVTM and CDR2 is ANQGSEA. Here the CDR3 DNA reads TGCAGCGTTGAAGGAGGACAGGGAGGCTGGGGCTACACCTTC. It translates to CSVEGGQGGWGYTF.